This T cell receptor beta chain comes out of a study of CD8+ T cells in alopecia areata (dated by TCRdb to about 2018). Turning to the overall study: The treated patients took part in an open-label pilot trial in which moderate-to-severe alopecia areata was treated with oral tofacitinib at 5 to 10 mg twice daily. Patients stayed on tofacitinib for 6 to 18 months and then had 6 months of follow-up off drug so that delayed response and recurrence could be assessed. High-throughput TCRbeta sequencing was used to examine T cell clonal expansion in alopecia areata in both the C3H/HeJ mouse model and human patients. Human TCRbeta sequencing covered scalp tissue and sorted CD4+ and CD8+ peripheral blood T cells from patchy and totalis/universalis alopecia areata patients and healthy controls. Biopsies were taken from tofacitinib-treated patients at baseline and at 4 and 24 weeks of treatment, and a later scalp biopsy was taken in several of the tofacitinib-treated patients. Scalp clonality was compared among normal scalp (n=4), patchy alopecia areata scalp (n=8), and alopecia totalis/universalis scalp (n=8). RNA came from the PAXgene miRNA kit for fixed scalp, the miRNeasy kit for PBMCs, and the RNeasy kit for mouse skin. TCRbeta CDR3 regions were amplified by immunoSEQ multiplex PCR using 35 Vbeta forward and 13 Jbeta reverse primers.

The CDR1 and CDR2 encoded by the germline V gene are LGHNA and YSLEER. The CDR3 has 17 amino acids, counting the end cysteine and phenylalanine. Just CDR3 DNA is preserved here, 51 bases in frame from base 1. V has 4 bases trimmed and J has 2 bases trimmed; junction bases matching no gene number 11. General conclusions and limits of the study: Scalp TCR repertoire analysis is complicated because resident alphabeta T cells in normal human skin are also sequenced, whereas mouse skin is dominated by gammadelta T cells. Shared TCR sequences between patients were less evident than in mice, which may be partly attributable to HLA diversity in the patient population. Compared with normal scalp, lesional scalp had higher clonality and more expanded CD8+ clones, particularly in alopecia totalis/universalis, a pattern that suggests antigenic drive.

This clone was observed a handful of times. This receptor's antigen is unknown. One base away there is no much larger clone; base qualities are not given. The method behind the library was the immunoSEQ multiplex PCR assay. To provide template for TCR sequencing, every sample had RNA extracted and reverse transcribed into cDNA. SuperScript III was used for first-strand cDNA synthesis, primed with a 2:1 mix of oligo-dT and random hexamers. Amplification bias was assessed with a synthetic immune receptor repertoire, and residual bias was removed computationally. The original methods were these. Raw reads were preprocessed to remove errors, and CDR3 was defined according to IMGT conventions as the region from the conserved cysteine to phenylalanine. Clonality was computed by normalizing Shannon entropy by log2 of the number of productive unique TCRs and subtracting the result from 1. CD4 or CD8 identity of scalp clones was inferred by cross-referencing scalp TCRbeta sequences with sorted blood CD4 and CD8 repertoires. This is the immuneACCESS table as TCRdb keeps it, with only in-frame sequences that have V and J called. A part of the clones is gone; compared with another copy, unresolved V genes explain less than half, and the rest is unexplained. Clonal size and the V and J genes are those of that table, whereas D and trimming came from the DNA. Counted in this sample were 90,000 to 150,000 clones; less than 45% of them appeared once. The ten largest clonotypes hold over 3% of the sample.

Lesional scalp punch biopsies and peripheral blood were obtained from alopecia areata patients. PBMCs were isolated by density centrifugation and stained for CD3, CD4 and CD8, and CD4+ and CD8+ T cells were sorted on a FACSAria. Sequenced input: CD4+ T cells sorted from blood. Recombination joined TRBV4-3 with TRBJ2-3; 8 bases in between match TRBD2. The receptor's source is a human donor with alopecia areata. The nucleotides are TGCGCCAGCAGCCGTGTCCTAGCGGGCTCCCTCACAGATACGCAGTATTTT. It translates as CASSRVLAGSLTDTQYF.